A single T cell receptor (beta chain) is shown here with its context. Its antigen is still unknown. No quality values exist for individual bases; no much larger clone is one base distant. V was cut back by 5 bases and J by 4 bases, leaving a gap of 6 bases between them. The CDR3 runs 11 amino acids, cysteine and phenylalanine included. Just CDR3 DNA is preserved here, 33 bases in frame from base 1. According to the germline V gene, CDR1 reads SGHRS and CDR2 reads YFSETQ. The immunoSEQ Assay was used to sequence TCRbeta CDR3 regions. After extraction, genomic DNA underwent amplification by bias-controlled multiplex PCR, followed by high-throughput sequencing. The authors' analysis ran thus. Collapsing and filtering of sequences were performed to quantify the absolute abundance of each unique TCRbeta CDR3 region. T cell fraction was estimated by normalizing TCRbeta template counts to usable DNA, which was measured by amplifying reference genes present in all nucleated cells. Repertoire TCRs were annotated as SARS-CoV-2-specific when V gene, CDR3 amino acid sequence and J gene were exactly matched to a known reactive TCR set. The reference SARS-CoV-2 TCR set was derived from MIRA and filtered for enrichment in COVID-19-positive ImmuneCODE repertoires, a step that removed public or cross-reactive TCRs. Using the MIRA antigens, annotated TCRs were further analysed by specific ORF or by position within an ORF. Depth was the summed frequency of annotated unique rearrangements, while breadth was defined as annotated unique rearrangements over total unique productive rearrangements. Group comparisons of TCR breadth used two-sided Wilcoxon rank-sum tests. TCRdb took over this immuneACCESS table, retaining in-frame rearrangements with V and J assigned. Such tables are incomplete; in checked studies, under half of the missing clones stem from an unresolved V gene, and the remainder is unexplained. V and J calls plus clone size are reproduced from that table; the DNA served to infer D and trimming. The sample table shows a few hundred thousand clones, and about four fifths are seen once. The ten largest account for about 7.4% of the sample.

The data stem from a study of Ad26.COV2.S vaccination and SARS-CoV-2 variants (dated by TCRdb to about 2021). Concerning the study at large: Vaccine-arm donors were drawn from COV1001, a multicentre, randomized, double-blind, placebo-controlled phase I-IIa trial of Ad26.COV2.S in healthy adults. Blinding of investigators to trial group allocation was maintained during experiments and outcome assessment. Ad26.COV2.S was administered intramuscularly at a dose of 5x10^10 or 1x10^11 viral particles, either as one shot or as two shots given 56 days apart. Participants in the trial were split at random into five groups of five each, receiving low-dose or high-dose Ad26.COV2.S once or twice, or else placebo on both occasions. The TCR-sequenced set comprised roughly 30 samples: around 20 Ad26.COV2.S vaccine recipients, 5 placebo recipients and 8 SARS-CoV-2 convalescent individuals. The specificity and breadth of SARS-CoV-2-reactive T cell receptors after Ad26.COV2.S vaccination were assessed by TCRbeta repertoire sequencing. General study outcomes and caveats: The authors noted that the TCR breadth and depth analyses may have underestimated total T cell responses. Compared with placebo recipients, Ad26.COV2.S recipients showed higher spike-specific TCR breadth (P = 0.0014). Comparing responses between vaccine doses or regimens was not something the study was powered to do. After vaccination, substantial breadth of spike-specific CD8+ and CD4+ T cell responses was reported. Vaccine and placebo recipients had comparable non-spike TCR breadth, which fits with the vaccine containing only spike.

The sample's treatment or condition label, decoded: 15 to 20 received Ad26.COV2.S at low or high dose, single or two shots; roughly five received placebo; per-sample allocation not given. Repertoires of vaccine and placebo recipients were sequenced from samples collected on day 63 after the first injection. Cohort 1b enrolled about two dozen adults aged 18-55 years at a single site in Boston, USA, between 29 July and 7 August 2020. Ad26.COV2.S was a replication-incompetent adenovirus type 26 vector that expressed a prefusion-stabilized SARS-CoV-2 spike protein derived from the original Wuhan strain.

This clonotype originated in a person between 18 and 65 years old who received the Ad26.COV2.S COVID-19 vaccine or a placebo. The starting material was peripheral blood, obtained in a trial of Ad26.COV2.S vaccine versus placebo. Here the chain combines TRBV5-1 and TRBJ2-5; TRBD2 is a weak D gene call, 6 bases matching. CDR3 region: CASRGGETQYF. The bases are TGCGCCAGCAGGGGGGGAGAGACCCAGTACTTC.